Detailed here is one T cell receptor (beta chain). The data originate from a study of blood T cell repertoires in COVID-19. At the level of the study: The origin of the acute and convalescent COVID-19 samples was the United States, Italy and Spain. Sources were T cells, B-cell-depleted T cells, or PBMCs; the material itself was cDNA or gDNA.

As processed by the authors: Reference gene primer amplification yielded estimated nucleated cell counts. Method: immunoSEQ multiplex PCR; TCRdb's copy keeps in-frame clones and lacks some. V, J and clone size derive from that table, while D and trimming were established from the DNA sequence. The sample lists approximately 430,000 clones, 86% occurring once. Germline V gene data show CDR1 as SNHLY and CDR2 as FYNNEI. CDR3 size: 15 residues. The V gene end was trimmed by 2 bases and the J gene end by 6 bases; junction bases not matched to a gene: 3. The sample consisted of peripheral blood. This sequence was found in a woman under 40 with active or convalescent COVID-19. This chain connects TRBV2 to TRBJ2-3; 12 nucleotides match TRBD2. The CDR3 loop is CASSELAGGFDTQYF. The CDR3 DNA reads TGTGCCAGCAGTGAACTAGCGGGGGGGTTTGATACGCAGTATTTT. Combining the CDR3 with reference TRBV2 and TRBJ2-3 gives the whole variable domain EPEVTQTPSHQVTQMGQEVILRCVPISNHLYFYWYRQILGQKVEFLVSFYNNEISEKSEIFDDQFSVERPDGSNFTLKIRSTKLEDSAMYFCASSELAGGFDTQYFGPGTRLTVL.